In this sample, the clone carrying this T cell receptor (beta chain) turned up many times. Antigen: not known. This entry comes from a study of early T cells in non-severe SARS-CoV-2 infection. Study-level results: Clonotype matching in VDJdb favored anti-spike CD8 responses and did not capture private and CD4 specificities.

TCRdb reanalysed the 5' RACE reads using MiXCR and keeps one entry per CDR3 protein. The table records fewer than 30,000 distinct CDR3 sequences, roughly 5% of them present only once. The J segment lost 4 bases and the V segment lost 2 bases, leaving 6 bases of the junction unmatched. The CDR3 sequence is 15 residues long. Germline values: CDR1 MNHEY, CDR2 SVGAGI. Sequenced material: whole blood. The V gene is TRBV6-5, the J gene TRBJ2-7, with TRBD2 matching 9 bases. This TCR came from an adult who was a healthcare worker with PCR-confirmed SARS-CoV-2 infection or an uninfected control (not recorded which). CDR3 bases: TGTGCCAGCAGTTACCTAGCGGGGTTGGGGTACGAGCAGTACTTC. Its translation is CASSYLAGLGYEQYF.